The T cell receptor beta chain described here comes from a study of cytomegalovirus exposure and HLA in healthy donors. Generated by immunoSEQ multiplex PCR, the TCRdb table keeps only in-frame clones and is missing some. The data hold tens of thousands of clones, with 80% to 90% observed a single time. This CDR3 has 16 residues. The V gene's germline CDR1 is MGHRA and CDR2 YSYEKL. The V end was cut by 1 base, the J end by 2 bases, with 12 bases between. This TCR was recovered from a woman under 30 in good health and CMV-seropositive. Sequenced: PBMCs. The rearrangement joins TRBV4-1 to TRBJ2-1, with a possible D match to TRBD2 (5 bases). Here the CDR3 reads CASSQVGDSPYNEQFF. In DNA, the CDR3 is TGCGCCAGCAGCCAAGTGGGAGATAGCCCCTACAATGAGCAGTTCTTC.